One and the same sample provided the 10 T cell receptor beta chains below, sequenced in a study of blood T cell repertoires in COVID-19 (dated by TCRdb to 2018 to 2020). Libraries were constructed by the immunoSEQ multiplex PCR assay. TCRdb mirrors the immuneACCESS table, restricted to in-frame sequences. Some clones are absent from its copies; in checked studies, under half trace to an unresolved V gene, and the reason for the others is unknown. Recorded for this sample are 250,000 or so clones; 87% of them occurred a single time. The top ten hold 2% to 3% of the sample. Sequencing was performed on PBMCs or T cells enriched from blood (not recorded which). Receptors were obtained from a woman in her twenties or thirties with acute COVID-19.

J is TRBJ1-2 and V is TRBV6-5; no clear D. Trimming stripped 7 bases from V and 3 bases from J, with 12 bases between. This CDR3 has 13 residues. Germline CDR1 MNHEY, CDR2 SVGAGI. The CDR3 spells CASISDLYYGYTF. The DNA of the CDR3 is TGTGCCAGCATTAGTGATCTGTACTATGGCTACACCTTC.

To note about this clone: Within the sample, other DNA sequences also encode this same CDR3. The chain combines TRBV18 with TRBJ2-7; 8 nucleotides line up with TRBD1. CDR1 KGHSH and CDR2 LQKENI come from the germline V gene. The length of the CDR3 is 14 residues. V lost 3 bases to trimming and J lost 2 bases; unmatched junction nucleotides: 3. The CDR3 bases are TGTGCCAGCTCACCTGGACAGGGTCCCTACGAGCAGTACTTC. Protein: CASSPGQGPYEQYF. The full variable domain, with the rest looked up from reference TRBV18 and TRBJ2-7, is NAGVMQNPRHLVRRRGQEARLRCSPMKGHSHVYWYRQLPEEGLKFMVYLQKENIIDESGMPKERFSAEFPKEGPSILRIQQVVRGDSAAYFCASSPGQGPYEQYFGPGTRLTVT.

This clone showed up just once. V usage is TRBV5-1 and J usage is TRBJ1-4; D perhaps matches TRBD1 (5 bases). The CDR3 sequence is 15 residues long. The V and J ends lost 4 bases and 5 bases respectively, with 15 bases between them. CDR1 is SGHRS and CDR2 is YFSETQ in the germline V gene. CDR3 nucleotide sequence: TGCGCCAGCAGCCCGTTCATGCCAGGGAATGAAAAACTGTTTTTT. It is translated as CASSPFMPGNEKLFF. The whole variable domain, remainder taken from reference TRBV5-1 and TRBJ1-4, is KAGVTQTPRYLIKTRGQQVTLSCSPISGHRSVSWYQQTPGQGLQFLFEYFSETQRNKGNFPGRFSGRQFSNSRSEMNVSTLELGDSALYLCASSPFMPGNEKLFFGSGTQLSVL.

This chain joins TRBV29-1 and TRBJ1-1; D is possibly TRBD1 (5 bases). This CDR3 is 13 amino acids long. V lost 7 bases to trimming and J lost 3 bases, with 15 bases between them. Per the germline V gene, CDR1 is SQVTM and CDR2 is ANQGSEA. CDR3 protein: CSAGHSPDTEAFF. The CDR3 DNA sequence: TGCAGCGCCGGACATTCGCCAGACACTGAAGCTTTCTTT.

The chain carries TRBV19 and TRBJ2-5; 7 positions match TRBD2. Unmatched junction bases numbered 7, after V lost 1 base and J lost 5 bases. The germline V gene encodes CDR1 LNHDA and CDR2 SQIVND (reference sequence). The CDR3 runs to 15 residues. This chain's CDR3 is CASSIGGRRGETQYF. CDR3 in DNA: TGTGCCAGTAGTATAGGGGGCAGGCGGGGGGAGACCCAGTACTTC.

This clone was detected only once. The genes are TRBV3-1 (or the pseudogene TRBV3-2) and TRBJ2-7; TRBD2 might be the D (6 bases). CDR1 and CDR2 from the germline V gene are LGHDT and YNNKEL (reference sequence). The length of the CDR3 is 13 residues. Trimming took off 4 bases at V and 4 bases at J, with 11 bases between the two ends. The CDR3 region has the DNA TGTGCCAGCAGCCTCAGGGAGGAATACGAGCAGTACTTC. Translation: CASSLREEYEQYF.

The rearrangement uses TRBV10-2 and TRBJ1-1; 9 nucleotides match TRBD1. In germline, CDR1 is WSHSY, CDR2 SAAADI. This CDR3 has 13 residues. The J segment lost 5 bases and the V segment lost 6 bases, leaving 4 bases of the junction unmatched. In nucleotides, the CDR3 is TGCGCCAGCAGACAGGGGGCGAAAACTGAAGCTTTCTTT. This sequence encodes CASRQGAKTEAFF.

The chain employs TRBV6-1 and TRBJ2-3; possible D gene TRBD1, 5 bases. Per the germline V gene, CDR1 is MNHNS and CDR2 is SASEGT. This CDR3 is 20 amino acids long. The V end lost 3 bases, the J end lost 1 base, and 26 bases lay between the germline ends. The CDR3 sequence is CASSEYVGRALDLRTDTQYF. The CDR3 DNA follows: TGTGCCAGCAGTGAGTACGTCGGCAGGGCCCTTGACCTCCGCACAGATACGCAGTATTTT.

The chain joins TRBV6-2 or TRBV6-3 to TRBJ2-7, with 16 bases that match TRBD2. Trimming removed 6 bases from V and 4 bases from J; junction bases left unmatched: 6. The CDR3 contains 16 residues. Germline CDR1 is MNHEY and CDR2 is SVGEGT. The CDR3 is CASSPGTSGGAYEQYF. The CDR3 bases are TGTGCCAGCAGCCCTGGGACTAGCGGGGGGGCATACGAGCAGTACTTC.

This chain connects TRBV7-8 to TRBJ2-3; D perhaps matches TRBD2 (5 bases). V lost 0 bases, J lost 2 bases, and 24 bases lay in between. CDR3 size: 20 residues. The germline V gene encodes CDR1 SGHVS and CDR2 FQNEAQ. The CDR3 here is CASSLAQWPPGKGPTDTQYF. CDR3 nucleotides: TGTGCCAGCAGCTTAGCGCAGTGGCCGCCCGGGAAAGGGCCCACAGATACGCAGTATTTT.